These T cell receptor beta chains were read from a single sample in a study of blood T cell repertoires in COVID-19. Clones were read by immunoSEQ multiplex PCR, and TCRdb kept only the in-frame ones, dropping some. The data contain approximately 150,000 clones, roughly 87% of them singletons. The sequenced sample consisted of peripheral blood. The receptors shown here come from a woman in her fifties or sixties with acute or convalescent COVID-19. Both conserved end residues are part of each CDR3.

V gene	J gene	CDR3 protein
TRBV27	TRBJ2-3	CASSSLAGEGREYF
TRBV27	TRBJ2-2	CASSPTPGTGVPGELFF
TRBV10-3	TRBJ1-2	CAISGTGGQYGYTF
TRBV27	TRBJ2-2	CASSLLAVNTGELFF
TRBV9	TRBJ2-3	CASSPRLDGGTDTQYF
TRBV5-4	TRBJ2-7	CASSLSEATYEQYF
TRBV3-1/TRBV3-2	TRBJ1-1	CASMGQVLTEAFF
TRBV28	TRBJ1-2	CASRRQVPVGYTF
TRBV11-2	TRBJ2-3	CASSLVPGQGFGDTQYF
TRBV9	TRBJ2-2	CASKPAGLAGTGELFF
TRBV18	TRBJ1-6	CASSPGVGSSYNSPLHF
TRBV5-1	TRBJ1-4	CASSSGYANEKLFF
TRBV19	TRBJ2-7	CASSMGLAVYEQYF
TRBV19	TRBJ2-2	CASSISGNTGELFF
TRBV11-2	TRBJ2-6	CASSLKTGLFSGANVLTF
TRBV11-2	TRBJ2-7	CASSLGDRVYF
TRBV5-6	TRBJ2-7	CASSRPGQGYEQYF
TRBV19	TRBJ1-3	CATAGTRGNTIYF
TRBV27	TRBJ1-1	CASSLSLKNTEAFF
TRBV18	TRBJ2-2	CASSPPGTGRQGTGELFF